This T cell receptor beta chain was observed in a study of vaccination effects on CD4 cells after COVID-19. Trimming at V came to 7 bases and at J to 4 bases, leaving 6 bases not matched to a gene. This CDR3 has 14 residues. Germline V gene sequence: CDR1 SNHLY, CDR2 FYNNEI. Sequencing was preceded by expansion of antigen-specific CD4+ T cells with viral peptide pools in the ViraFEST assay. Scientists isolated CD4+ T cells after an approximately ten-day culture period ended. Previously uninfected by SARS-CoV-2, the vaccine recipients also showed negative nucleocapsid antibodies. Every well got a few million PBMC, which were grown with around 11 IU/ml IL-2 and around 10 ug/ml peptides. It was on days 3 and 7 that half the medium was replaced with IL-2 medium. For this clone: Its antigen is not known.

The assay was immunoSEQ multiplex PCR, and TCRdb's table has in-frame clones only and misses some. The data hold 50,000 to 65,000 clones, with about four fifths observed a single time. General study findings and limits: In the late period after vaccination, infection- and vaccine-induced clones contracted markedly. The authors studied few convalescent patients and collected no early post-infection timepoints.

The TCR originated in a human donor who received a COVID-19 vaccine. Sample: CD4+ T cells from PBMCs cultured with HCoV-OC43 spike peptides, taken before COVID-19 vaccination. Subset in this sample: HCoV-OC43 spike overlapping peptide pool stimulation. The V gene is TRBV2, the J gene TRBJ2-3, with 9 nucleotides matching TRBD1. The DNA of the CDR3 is TGTGCCAGCACCGAGGACAGGGGAGCAGATACGCAGTATTTT. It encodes CASTEDRGADTQYF.